Described below is a single T cell receptor (beta chain) sequence and its context. Its target is unknown. This entry is derived from a study of blood T cells in healthy people across ages. Study-level points and caveats: As age increased, TCR beta diversity per million T cells fell in a roughly linear fashion. Higher diversity and more naive CD4+ cells were features of long-lived donors, compared to aged donors.

The authors drew about 10 milliliters of peripheral blood from each donor. The CDR3 is made up of 14 amino acids. V lost 0 bases to trimming and J lost 2 bases, with 10 bases between them. The V gene's germline CDR1 is SQVTM and CDR2 ANQGSEA. Next came a second PCR, run for about 7 to 12 cycles, which used a sample-barcoded 5' primer along with a J-beta primer mix. One entry per CDR3 protein results from TCRdb running MiXCR on the 5' RACE reads. The sample includes some 1,800,000 distinct CDR3 sequences, approximately 40% of them seen just once. The clonotype originates from a human donor in good health. The chain links TRBV29-1 to TRBJ1-1; D gene unclear. What was sequenced was blood. The CDR3 nucleotides read TGCAGCGTTGAAGATCGAAGCATCAACACTGAAGCTTTCTTT. This sequence encodes CSVEDRSINTEAFF.